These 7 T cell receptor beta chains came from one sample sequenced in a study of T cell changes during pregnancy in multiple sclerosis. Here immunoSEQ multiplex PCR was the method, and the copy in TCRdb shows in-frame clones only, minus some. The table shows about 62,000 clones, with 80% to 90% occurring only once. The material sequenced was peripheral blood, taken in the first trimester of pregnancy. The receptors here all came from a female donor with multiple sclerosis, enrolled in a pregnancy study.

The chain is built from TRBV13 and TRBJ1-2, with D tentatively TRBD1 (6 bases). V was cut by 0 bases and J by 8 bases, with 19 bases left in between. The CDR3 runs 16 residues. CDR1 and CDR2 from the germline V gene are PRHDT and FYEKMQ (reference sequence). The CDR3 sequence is CASSLGSGERYYGYTF. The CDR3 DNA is TGTGCCAGCAGCTTAGGCTCAGGGGAACGCTATTACGGCTACACCTTC.

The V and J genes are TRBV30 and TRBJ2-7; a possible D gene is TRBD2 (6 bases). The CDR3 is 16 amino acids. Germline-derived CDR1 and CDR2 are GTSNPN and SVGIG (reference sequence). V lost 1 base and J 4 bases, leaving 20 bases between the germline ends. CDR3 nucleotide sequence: TGTGCCTGGAGTGCGGGACTCTCGCTGGCCCTTTACGAGCAGTACTTC. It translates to CAWSAGLSLALYEQYF.

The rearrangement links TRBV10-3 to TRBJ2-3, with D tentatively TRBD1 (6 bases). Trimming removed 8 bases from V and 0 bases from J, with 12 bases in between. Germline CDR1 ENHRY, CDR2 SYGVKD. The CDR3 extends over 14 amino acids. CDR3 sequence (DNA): TGTGCCATCGGGGACACTTCTAGCACAGATACGCAGTATTTT. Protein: CAIGDTSSTDTQYF.

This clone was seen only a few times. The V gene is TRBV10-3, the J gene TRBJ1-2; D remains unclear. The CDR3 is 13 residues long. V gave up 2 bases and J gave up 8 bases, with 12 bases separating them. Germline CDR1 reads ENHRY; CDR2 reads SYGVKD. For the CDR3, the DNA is TGTGCCATCAGTGAGAGACCCATACAGGGCTACACCTTC. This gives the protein CAISERPIQGYTF.

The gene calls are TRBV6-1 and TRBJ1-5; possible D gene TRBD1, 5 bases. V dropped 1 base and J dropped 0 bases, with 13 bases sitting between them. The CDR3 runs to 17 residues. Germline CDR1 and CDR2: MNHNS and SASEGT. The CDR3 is CASSEGWGGLSNQPQHF. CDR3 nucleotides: TGTGCCAGCAGTGAAGGGTGGGGCGGCCTTAGCAATCAGCCCCAGCATTTT.

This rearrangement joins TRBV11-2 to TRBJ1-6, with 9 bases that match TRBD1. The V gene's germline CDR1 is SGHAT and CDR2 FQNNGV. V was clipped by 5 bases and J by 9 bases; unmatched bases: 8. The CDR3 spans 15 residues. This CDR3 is CASSPSTGGTSPLHF. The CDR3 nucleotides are TGTGCCAGCAGCCCTTCGACAGGGGGTACTTCACCCCTCCACTTT.

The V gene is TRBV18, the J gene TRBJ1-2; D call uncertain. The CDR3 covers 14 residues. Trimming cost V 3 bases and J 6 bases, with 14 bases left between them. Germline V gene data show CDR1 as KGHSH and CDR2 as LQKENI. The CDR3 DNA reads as TGTGCCAGCTCACCGACCGGGATCGGTCATGGCTACACCTTC. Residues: CASSPTGIGHGYTF.